Listed below are T cell receptor beta chains from one sample, sequenced in a study of blood T cell repertoires in COVID-19. Repertoires were generated with immunoSEQ multiplex PCR, while TCRdb's copy carries only in-frame clones and drops some. The table has some 69,000 clones, approximately 92% seen once. The sequencing input was peripheral blood. These receptors all come from a woman in her forties or fifties with active COVID-19. The conserved cysteine and the conserved F or W are not part of the CDR3 here. Fields, in order: V gene, J gene, clone size, CDR3 protein. Some rows have no size entry. The others give once, few or many, or a class for an expanded clone.

V gene: TRBV9
J gene: TRBJ1-2
clone size: .
CDR3 protein: ASSSPIRGGGYT

V gene: TRBV19
J gene: TRBJ1-4
clone size: .
CDR3 protein: ASSTTLRQGSNEKLF

V gene: TRBV2
J gene: TRBJ2-5
clone size: .
CDR3 protein: ASRVPTGLRETQY

V gene: TRBV29-1
J gene: TRBJ1-2
clone size: .
CDR3 protein: SDWGQGSYGYT

V gene: TRBV28
J gene: TRBJ2-7
clone size: .
CDR3 protein: ASSPLPGLAGVIEQY

V gene: TRBV6-5
J gene: TRBJ2-7
clone size: .
CDR3 protein: ASSPRLRVSYEQY

V gene: TRBV5-5
J gene: TRBJ2-7
clone size: .
CDR3 protein: ASSLGGQLAGLGEQY

V gene: TRBV7-2
J gene: TRBJ1-2
clone size: .
CDR3 protein: ASSLGGLGRNYGYT

V gene: TRBV6-5
J gene: TRBJ1-6
clone size: once
CDR3 protein: ASSYHREYNSPLH

V gene: TRBV6-5
J gene: TRBJ2-2
clone size: .
CDR3 protein: ASRTGGELF

V gene: TRBV7-9
J gene: TRBJ2-4
clone size: .
CDR3 protein: ASSLSGALEGTKNIQY

V gene: TRBV10-3
J gene: TRBJ2-3
clone size: .
CDR3 protein: AIKGQGADTQY

V gene: TRBV11-2
J gene: TRBJ2-2
clone size: .
CDR3 protein: ASSSGWLRGGELF

V gene: TRBV7-9
J gene: TRBJ1-5
clone size: few
CDR3 protein: ASSLATEWNQPQH

V gene: TRBV4-1
J gene: TRBJ1-5
clone size: .
CDR3 protein: ASGRGQNQPQH

V gene: TRBV5-1
J gene: TRBJ2-5
clone size: once
CDR3 protein: ASSFGQREAGRETQY

V gene: TRBV2
J gene: TRBJ1-1
clone size: .
CDR3 protein: ASSGRGETEAF